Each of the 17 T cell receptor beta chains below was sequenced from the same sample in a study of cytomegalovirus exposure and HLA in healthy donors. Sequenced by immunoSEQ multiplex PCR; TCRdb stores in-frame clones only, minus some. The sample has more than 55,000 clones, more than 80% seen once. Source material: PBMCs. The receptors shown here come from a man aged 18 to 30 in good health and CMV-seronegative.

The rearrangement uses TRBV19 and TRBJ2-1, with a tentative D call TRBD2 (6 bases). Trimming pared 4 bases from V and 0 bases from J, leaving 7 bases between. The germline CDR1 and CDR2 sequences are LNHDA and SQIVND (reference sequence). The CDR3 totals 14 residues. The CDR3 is CASSSSGSYNEQFF. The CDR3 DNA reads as TGTGCCAGTAGTAGTAGCGGCTCCTACAATGAGCAGTTCTTC.

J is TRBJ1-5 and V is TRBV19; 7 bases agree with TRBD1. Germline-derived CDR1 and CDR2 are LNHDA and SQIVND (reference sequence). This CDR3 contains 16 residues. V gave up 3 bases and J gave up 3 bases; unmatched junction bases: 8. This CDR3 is CASSISGQLPNQPQHF. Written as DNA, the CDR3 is TGTGCCAGTAGTATTTCGGGACAGCTACCCAATCAGCCCCAGCATTTT.

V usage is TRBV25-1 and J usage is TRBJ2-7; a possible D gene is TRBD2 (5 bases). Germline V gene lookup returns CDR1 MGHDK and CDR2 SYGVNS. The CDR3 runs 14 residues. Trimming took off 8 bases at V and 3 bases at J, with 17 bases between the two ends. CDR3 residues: CASGSETMSYEQYF. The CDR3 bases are TGTGCCAGCGGCTCGGAGACTATGAGCTACGAGCAGTACTTC.

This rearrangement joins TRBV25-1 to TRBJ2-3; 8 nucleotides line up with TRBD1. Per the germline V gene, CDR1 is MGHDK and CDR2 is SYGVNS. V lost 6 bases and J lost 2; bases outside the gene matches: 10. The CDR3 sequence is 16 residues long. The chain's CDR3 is CASSLARQGNTDTQYF. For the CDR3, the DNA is TGTGCCAGCAGCCTCGCCCGACAGGGGAACACAGATACGCAGTATTTT.

The CDR3 sequence: CASSAGTVNQPQHF. For the CDR3, the DNA is TGTGCCAGCAGTGCCGGGACAGTCAATCAGCCCCAGCATTTT. V and J are TRBV6-5 and TRBJ1-5; TRBD1 matches 7 bases. CDR1 and CDR2 from the germline V gene are MNHEY and SVGAGI. Germline trimming cut 5 bases from V and 3 bases from J; bases unmatched to any gene: 4. The CDR3 is 14 amino acids.

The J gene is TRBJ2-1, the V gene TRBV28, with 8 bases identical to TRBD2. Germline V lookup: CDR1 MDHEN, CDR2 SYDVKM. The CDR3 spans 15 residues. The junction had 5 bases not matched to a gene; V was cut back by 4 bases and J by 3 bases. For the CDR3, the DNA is TGTGCCAGCAGTTCCTATAGCGGGGTCTACAATGAGCAGTTCTTC. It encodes CASSSYSGVYNEQFF.

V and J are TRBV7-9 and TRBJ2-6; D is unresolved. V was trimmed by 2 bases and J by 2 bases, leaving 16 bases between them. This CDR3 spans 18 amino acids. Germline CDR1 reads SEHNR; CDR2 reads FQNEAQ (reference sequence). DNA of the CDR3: TGTGCCAGCAGCTTATTTTGGCAATCCGCAGCTGGGGCCAACGTCCTGACTTTC. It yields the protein CASSLFWQSAAGANVLTF.

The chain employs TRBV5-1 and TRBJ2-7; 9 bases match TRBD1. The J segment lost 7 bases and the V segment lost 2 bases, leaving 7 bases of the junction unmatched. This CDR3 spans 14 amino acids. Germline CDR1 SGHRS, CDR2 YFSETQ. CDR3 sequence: CASSLQGATGEQYF. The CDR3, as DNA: TGCGCCAGCAGCTTACAGGGGGCTACGGGGGAGCAGTACTTC.

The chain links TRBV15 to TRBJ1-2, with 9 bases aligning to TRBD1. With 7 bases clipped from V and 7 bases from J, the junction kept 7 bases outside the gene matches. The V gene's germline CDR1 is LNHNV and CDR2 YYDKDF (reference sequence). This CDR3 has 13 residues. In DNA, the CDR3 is TGTGCCACCAACCCCGGGACAGGGTTTGGCTACACCTTC. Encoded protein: CATNPGTGFGYTF.

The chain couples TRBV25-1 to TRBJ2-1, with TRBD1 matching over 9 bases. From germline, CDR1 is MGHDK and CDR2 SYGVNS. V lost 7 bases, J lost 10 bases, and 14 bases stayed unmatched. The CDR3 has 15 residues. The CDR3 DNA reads TGTGCCAGCATCCAGAGCGGGACAGGGAGATGGGAGCAGTTCTTC. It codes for CASIQSGTGRWEQFF.

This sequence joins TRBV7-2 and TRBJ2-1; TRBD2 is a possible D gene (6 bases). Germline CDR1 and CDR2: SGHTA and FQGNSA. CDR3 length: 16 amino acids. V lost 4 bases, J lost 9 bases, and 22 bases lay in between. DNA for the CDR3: TGTGCCAGCAGCTGGTCCCGGGAGAAGGCCTTCACTGAGCAGTTCTTC. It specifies CASSWSREKAFTEQFF. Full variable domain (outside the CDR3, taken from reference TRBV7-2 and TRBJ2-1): GAGVSQSPSNKVTEKGKDVELRCDPISGHTALYWYRQSLGQGLEFLIYFQGNSAPDKSGLPSDRFSAERTGGSVSTLTIQRTQQEDSAVYLCASSWSREKAFTEQFFGPGTRLTVL.

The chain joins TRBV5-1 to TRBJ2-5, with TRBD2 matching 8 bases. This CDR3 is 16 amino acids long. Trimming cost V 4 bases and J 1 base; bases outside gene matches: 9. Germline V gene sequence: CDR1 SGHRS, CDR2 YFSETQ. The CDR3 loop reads CASSLGLAGSQETQYF. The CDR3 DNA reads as TGCGCCAGCAGCCTCGGACTAGCTGGGAGCCAAGAGACCCAGTACTTC. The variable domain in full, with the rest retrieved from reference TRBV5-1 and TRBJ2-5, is KAGVTQTPRYLIKTRGQQVTLSCSPISGHRSVSWYQQTPGQGLQFLFEYFSETQRNKGNFPGRFSGRQFSNSRSEMNVSTLELGDSALYLCASSLGLAGSQETQYFGPGTRLLVL.

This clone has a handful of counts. CDR3 sequence reads: CASSSDSGRAYEQYF. The CDR3 DNA is TGTGCCAGCAGCTCAGATAGCGGGAGAGCCTACGAGCAGTACTTC. The chain combines TRBV5-5 with TRBJ2-7; 9 bases line up with TRBD2. V was clipped by 3 bases and J by 2 bases; unmatched bases: 6. There are 15 residues in the CDR3. Germline V CDR1 and CDR2: SGHKS, YYEKEE (reference sequence).

The CDR3 nucleotides are TGTGCCAGCAGCCTCGGGACAGTCCTTAATGAAAAACTGTTTTTT. Translating it yields CASSLGTVLNEKLFF. The chain carries TRBV11-2 and TRBJ1-4, with 7 bases aligning to TRBD1. The CDR3 has 15 amino acids. The trim removed 5 bases at V and 4 bases at J, leaving 7 bases unmatched. CDR1 is SGHAT, CDR2 FQNNGV, per germline.

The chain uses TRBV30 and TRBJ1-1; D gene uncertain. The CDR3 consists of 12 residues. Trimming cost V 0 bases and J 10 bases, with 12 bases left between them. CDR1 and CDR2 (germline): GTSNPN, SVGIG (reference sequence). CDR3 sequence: CAWSVGSGRAFF. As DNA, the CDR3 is TGTGCCTGGAGTGTAGGATCCGGGAGAGCTTTCTTT.

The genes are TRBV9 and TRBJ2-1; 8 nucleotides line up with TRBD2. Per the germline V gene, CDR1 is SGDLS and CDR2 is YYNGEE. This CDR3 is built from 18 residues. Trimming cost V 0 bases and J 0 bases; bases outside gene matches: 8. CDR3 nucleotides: TGTGCCAGCAGCGTAGCGGGGTTGGGGACTAGCTCCTACAATGAGCAGTTCTTC. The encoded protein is CASSVAGLGTSSYNEQFF.

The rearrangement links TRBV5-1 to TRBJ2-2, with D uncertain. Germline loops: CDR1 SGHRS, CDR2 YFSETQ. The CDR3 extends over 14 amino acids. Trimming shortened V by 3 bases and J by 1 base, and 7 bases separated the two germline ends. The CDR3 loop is CASSSSRNTGELFF. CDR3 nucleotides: TGCGCCAGCAGCTCCTCTAGGAACACCGGGGAGCTGTTTTTT.